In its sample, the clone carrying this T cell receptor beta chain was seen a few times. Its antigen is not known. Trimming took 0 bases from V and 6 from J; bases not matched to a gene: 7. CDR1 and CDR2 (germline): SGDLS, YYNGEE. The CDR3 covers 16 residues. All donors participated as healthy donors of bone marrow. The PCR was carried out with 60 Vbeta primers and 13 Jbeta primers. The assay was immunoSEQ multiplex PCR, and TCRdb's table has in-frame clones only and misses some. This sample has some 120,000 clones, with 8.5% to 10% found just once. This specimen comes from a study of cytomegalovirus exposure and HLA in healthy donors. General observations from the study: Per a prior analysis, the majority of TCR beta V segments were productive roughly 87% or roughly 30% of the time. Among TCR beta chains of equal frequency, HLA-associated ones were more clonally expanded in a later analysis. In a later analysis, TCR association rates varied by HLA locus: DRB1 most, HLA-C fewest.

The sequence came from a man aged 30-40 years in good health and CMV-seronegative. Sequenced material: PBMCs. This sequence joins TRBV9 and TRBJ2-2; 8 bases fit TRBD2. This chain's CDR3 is CASSVDGGASPGELFF. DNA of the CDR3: TGTGCCAGCAGCGTAGACGGGGGGGCCTCTCCCGGGGAGCTGTTTTTT.